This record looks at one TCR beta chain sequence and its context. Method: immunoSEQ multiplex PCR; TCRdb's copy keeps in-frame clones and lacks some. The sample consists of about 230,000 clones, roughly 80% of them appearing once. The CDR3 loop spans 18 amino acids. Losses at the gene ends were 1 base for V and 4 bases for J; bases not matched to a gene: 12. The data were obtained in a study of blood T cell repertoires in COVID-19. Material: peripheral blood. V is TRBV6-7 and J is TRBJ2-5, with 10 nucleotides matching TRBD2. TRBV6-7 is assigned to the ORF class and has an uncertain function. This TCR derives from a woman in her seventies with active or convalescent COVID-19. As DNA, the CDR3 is TGTGCCAGCAGTTACTTTTTCGGGCCTAGCGGGAGCCGAGAGACCCAGTACTTC. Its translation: CASSYFFGPSGSRETQYF.